This record looks at one T cell receptor (beta chain) sequence and its context. This record belongs to a study of cytomegalovirus exposure and HLA in healthy donors. In the study overall: Prior work identified some 120 million unique TCR beta sequences in 150 million to 200 million T cells.

CDR3 length: 16 residues. V was pared by 0 bases and J by 0 bases, with 2 bases of the junction left unmatched. Germline V gene sequence: CDR1 SEHNR, CDR2 FQNEAQ (reference sequence). It was with 60 Vbeta and 13 Jbeta primers that the PCR ran. Per the study methods: Approximately 83 million unique TCR beta chains, roughly 10 million shared, were counted in a later analysis. Sequencing was performed with immunoSEQ multiplex PCR; in TCRdb, only in-frame clones are kept and a portion is missing. The DNA was the basis for D and trimming; V, J and clone size are from that table. The sample includes about 200,000 clones.

Sequences were obtained from PBMCs. The chain is built from TRBV7-9 and TRBJ1-3, with 7 bases matching TRBD1. The receptor's source is a girl aged 2 to 10 in good health and CMV-seropositive. CDR3 DNA: TGTGCCAGCAGCTTAGCGGACAGGATCTCTGGAAACACCATATATTTT. This sequence encodes CASSLADRISGNTIYF. Full variable domain (missing parts from reference TRBV7-9 and TRBJ1-3): DTGVSQNPRHKITKRGQNVTFRCDPISEHNRLYWYRQTLGQGPEFLTYFQNEAQLEKSRLLSDRFSAERPKGSFSTLEIQRTEQGDSAMYLCASSLADRISGNTIYFGEGSWLTVV.